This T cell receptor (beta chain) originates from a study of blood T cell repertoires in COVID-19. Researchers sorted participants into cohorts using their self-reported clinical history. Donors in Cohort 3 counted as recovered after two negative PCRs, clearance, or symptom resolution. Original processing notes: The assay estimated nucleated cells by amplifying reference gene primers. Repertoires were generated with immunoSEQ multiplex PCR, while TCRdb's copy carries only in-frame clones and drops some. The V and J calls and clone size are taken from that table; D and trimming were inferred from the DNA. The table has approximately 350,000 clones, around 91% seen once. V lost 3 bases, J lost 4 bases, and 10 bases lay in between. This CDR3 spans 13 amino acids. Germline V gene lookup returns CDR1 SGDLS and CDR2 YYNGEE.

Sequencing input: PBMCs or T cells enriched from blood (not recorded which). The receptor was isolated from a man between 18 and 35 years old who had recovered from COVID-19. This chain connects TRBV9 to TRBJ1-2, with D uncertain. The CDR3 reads CASSDPGLYGYTF. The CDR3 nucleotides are TGTGCCAGCAGCGACCCCGGACTCTATGGCTACACCTTC.